This T cell receptor beta chain emerged from a study of coeliac disease. Here immunoSEQ multiplex PCR was the method, and the copy in TCRdb shows in-frame clones only, minus some. The table lists thousands of clones, roughly two thirds of them singletons. Whole-study findings and limits: In active celiac disease, intraepithelial and lamina propria TRB and TRG repertoires were less clonal than controls. Most TRB amino acid sequences occurred in only one sample. Lamina propria and intraepithelial cell fractions may contain each other's cells.

On this clone itself: As yet, its antigen is unknown.

CDR1 is LNHNV, CDR2 YYDKDF, per germline (reference sequence). CDR3 length equals 16 residues. The J segment lost 5 bases and the V segment lost 5 bases, leaving 11 bases of the junction unmatched. The TCR comes from a woman aged 18-29 years with active celiac disease. This chain uses TRBV15 with TRBJ2-1; TRBD2 matches at 8 bases. Sequencing was done on a sample of intraepithelial lymphocytes from the gut. CDR3 sequence: CATSDPERGYNNEQFF. The CDR3 coding sequence is TGTGCCACCAGCGACCCGGAGCGGGGGTATAACAATGAGCAGTTCTTC.